The rows below give T cell receptor beta chains drawn from one sample of a study of OX40 agonist ivuxolimab in advanced cancers. Clones were read by immunoSEQ multiplex PCR, and TCRdb kept only the in-frame ones, dropping some. Of about 81,000 clones detected, more than 75% appear once; the ten largest clones hold under 0.6%. The specimen was CD4+ or CD8+ T cells sorted from blood, collected in a trial of the OX40 agonist ivuxolimab. These receptors were taken from an adult with an advanced solid tumor such as melanoma, head and neck, liver or kidney cancer. CDR3s include the opening cysteine and the closing phenylalanine or tryptophan. D genes are given only for firm matches. Expanded clones get a size class; other rows say once, few or many, or leave the size out.

d_call: .; j_call: TRBJ2-5; clone_size: .; v_call: TRBV9; cdr3_aa: CASSVGPGEGETQYF; cdr3_nt: TGTGCCAGCAGCGTAGGCCCAGGGGAAGGTGAGACCCAGTACTTC
d_call: TRBD1; j_call: TRBJ2-7; clone_size: .; v_call: TRBV7-9; cdr3_aa: CASSLGTGNYEQYF; cdr3_nt: TGTGCCAGCAGCTTAGGGACAGGGAATTACGAGCAGTACTTC
d_call: .; j_call: TRBJ1-6; clone_size: .; v_call: TRBV19; cdr3_aa: CASSFRTENSPLHF; cdr3_nt: TGTGCCAGTAGTTTCCGGACCGAGAATTCACCCCTCCACTTT
d_call: .; j_call: TRBJ1-1; clone_size: .; v_call: TRBV5-4; cdr3_aa: CASTPRGGSPTEAFF; cdr3_nt: TGTGCCAGCACCCCCCGTGGGGGGTCGCCCACTGAAGCTTTCTTT
d_call: TRBD2; j_call: TRBJ2-3; clone_size: .; v_call: TRBV11-1; cdr3_aa: CASSSTSGGSRDTQYF; cdr3_nt: TGTGCCAGCAGCTCCACTAGCGGGGGGAGTCGGGATACGCAGTATTTT
d_call: TRBD1; j_call: TRBJ2-2; clone_size: .; v_call: TRBV5-1; cdr3_aa: CASSVQGSDTGELFF; cdr3_nt: TGCGCCAGCAGCGTACAGGGGTCGGACACCGGGGAGCTGTTTTTT
d_call: TRBD1; j_call: TRBJ2-3; clone_size: once; v_call: TRBV6-1; cdr3_aa: CASKGQYTDTQYF; cdr3_nt: TGTGCCAGCAAGGGACAGTACACAGATACGCAGTATTTT
d_call: TRBD1; j_call: TRBJ2-2; clone_size: few; v_call: TRBV29-1; cdr3_aa: CSTTGTGGFTGELFF; cdr3_nt: TGCAGCACCACCGGGACAGGGGGATTCACCGGGGAGCTGTTTTTT
d_call: .; j_call: TRBJ1-5; clone_size: .; v_call: TRBV7-9; cdr3_aa: CASGESNQPQHF; cdr3_nt: TGTGCCAGCGGGGAGAGCAATCAGCCCCAGCATTTT
d_call: .; j_call: TRBJ1-2; clone_size: .; v_call: TRBV4-2; cdr3_aa: CASSLNDVQGYGYTF; cdr3_nt: TGTGCCAGCAGCCTCAATGACGTCCAGGGGTATGGCTACACCTTC
d_call: TRBD1; j_call: TRBJ2-2; clone_size: .; v_call: TRBV5-1; cdr3_aa: CASSPEPGQGTGELFF; cdr3_nt: TGCGCCAGCAGCCCGGAACCGGGACAGGGCACCGGGGAGCTGTTTTTT
d_call: .; j_call: TRBJ1-2; clone_size: once; v_call: TRBV6-5; cdr3_aa: CATQNRVGYGYTF; cdr3_nt: TGTGCCACCCAGAACAGGGTAGGCTATGGCTACACCTTC
d_call: .; j_call: TRBJ1-2; clone_size: .; v_call: TRBV7-3; cdr3_aa: CASSLKGGSYGYTF; cdr3_nt: TGTGCCAGCAGCTTAAAAGGGGGGAGCTATGGCTACACCTTC
d_call: .; j_call: TRBJ1-3; clone_size: .; v_call: TRBV7-2; cdr3_aa: CASSFYSTSGNTIYF; cdr3_nt: TGTGCCAGCAGCTTTTACAGCACCTCTGGAAACACCATATATTTT
d_call: TRBD1; j_call: TRBJ2-2; clone_size: .; v_call: TRBV5-1; cdr3_aa: CASSLGGQGSTGELFF; cdr3_nt: TGCGCCAGCAGCTTGGGCGGACAGGGGAGCACCGGGGAGCTGTTTTTT
d_call: .; j_call: TRBJ2-5; clone_size: .; v_call: TRBV5-1; cdr3_aa: CASSLLGGQETQYF; cdr3_nt: TGCGCCAGCAGCTTGTTGGGGGGACAAGAGACCCAGTACTTC
d_call: .; j_call: TRBJ1-1; clone_size: once; v_call: TRBV5-6; cdr3_aa: CASSFLTRSNTEAFF; cdr3_nt: TGTGCCAGCAGCTTTCTCACCCGTTCGAACACTGAAGCTTTCTTT
d_call: TRBD1; j_call: TRBJ2-7; clone_size: .; v_call: TRBV11-2; cdr3_aa: CASSLLTGGYEQYF; cdr3_nt: TGTGCCAGCAGCTTATTAACAGGGGGCTACGAGCAGTACTTC
d_call: .; j_call: TRBJ2-7; clone_size: .; v_call: TRBV7-9; cdr3_aa: CASSLARASHEQYF; cdr3_nt: TGTGCCAGCAGCTTAGCCAGGGCGTCCCACGAGCAGTACTTC
d_call: TRBD1; j_call: TRBJ1-2; clone_size: .; v_call: TRBV6-1; cdr3_aa: CASSPGQGTSGYTF; cdr3_nt: TGTGCCAGCAGTCCCGGACAGGGGACATCGGGCTACACCTTC
d_call: TRBD2; j_call: TRBJ2-3; clone_size: .; v_call: TRBV25-1; cdr3_aa: CASSARGGYTDTQYF; cdr3_nt: TGTGCCAGCAGTGCACGCGGGGGGTACACAGATACGCAGTATTTT
d_call: .; j_call: TRBJ2-7; clone_size: .; v_call: TRBV5-1; cdr3_aa: CASSSQGSYEQYF; cdr3_nt: TGCGCCAGCAGCTCACAGGGATCCTACGAGCAGTACTTC
d_call: .; j_call: TRBJ2-7; clone_size: .; v_call: TRBV5-4; cdr3_aa: CASSSATGEQYF; cdr3_nt: TGTGCCAGCAGCTCTGCGACGGGAGAGCAGTACTTC
d_call: TRBD2; j_call: TRBJ2-3; clone_size: .; v_call: TRBV2; cdr3_aa: CASSALAGGSDTQYF; cdr3_nt: TGTGCCAGCAGCGCACTAGCGGGGGGATCAGATACGCAGTATTTT
d_call: .; j_call: TRBJ1-1; clone_size: .; v_call: TRBV7-2; cdr3_aa: CASSSGVGNTEAFF; cdr3_nt: TGTGCCAGCAGCTCGGGTGTGGGGAACACTGAAGCTTTCTTT
d_call: .; j_call: TRBJ1-5; clone_size: .; v_call: TRBV19; cdr3_aa: CASSIAFFSGDSNQPQHF; cdr3_nt: TGTGCCAGTAGTATTGCGTTTTTTTCGGGAGATAGCAATCAGCCCCAGCATTTT
d_call: .; j_call: TRBJ2-5; clone_size: .; v_call: TRBV9; cdr3_aa: CASSVAQETQYF; cdr3_nt: TGTGCCAGCAGCGTAGCTCAAGAGACCCAGTACTTC
d_call: TRBD1; j_call: TRBJ2-3; clone_size: .; v_call: TRBV9; cdr3_aa: CASSPGQGKPDTQYF; cdr3_nt: TGTGCCAGCAGCCCAGGACAGGGCAAACCAGATACGCAGTATTTT
d_call: TRBD1; j_call: TRBJ2-3; clone_size: .; v_call: TRBV5-1; cdr3_aa: CASSMTGFPDTQYF; cdr3_nt: TGCGCCAGCAGCATGACAGGGTTCCCAGATACGCAGTATTTT
d_call: TRBD1; j_call: TRBJ2-5; clone_size: once; v_call: TRBV11-1; cdr3_aa: CASSLRGRETQYF; cdr3_nt: TGTGCCAGCAGCTTAAGGGGGCGGGAGACCCAGTACTTC
d_call: .; j_call: TRBJ2-3; clone_size: .; v_call: TRBV5-5; cdr3_aa: CASSLAAGSDTQYF; cdr3_nt: TGTGCCAGCAGCTTGGCTGCGGGGTCGGATACGCAGTATTTT
d_call: .; j_call: TRBJ1-3; clone_size: once; v_call: TRBV6-5; cdr3_aa: CASTPPGPGNTIYF; cdr3_nt: TGTGCCAGCACCCCCCCGGGCCCTGGAAACACCATATATTTT
d_call: .; j_call: TRBJ2-5; clone_size: .; v_call: TRBV10-3; cdr3_aa: CAISDLGGTKETQYF; cdr3_nt: TGTGCCATCAGTGACCTTGGGGGGACCAAAGAGACCCAGTACTTC
d_call: .; j_call: TRBJ2-1; clone_size: .; v_call: TRBV5-6; cdr3_aa: CASSLASWGASSNEQFF; cdr3_nt: TGTGCCAGCAGCTTGGCCTCATGGGGGGCATCGAGCAATGAGCAGTTCTTC
d_call: TRBD1; j_call: TRBJ1-1; clone_size: .; v_call: TRBV10-3; cdr3_aa: CAISLDRATEAFF; cdr3_nt: TGTGCCATCAGCTTGGACAGGGCCACTGAAGCTTTCTTT
d_call: .; j_call: TRBJ1-2; clone_size: .; v_call: TRBV6-1; cdr3_aa: CASSEASRVRGGYTF; cdr3_nt: TGTGCCAGCAGTGAAGCCAGTCGTGTCCGGGGTGGCTACACCTTC
d_call: .; j_call: TRBJ1-1; clone_size: .; v_call: TRBV7-2; cdr3_aa: CASSIYRATEAFF; cdr3_nt: TGTGCCAGCAGCATTTACAGGGCGACTGAAGCTTTCTTT
d_call: TRBD1; j_call: TRBJ1-1; clone_size: .; v_call: TRBV5-1; cdr3_aa: CASSLATQGARGGEAFF; cdr3_nt: TGCGCCAGCAGCTTGGCTACCCAGGGGGCGCGAGGGGGTGAAGCTTTCTTT
d_call: .; j_call: TRBJ2-7; clone_size: .; v_call: TRBV18; cdr3_aa: CASSLSSGGADEQYF; cdr3_nt: TGTGCCAGCTCACTTTCTAGTGGGGGGGCCGACGAGCAGTACTTC
d_call: TRBD2; j_call: TRBJ2-5; clone_size: .; v_call: TRBV2; cdr3_aa: CASCGLALETQYF; cdr3_nt: TGTGCCAGTTGTGGACTAGCTCTGGAGACCCAGTACTTC
d_call: .; j_call: TRBJ1-3; clone_size: .; v_call: TRBV11-3; cdr3_aa: CASSPGQGPGNTIYF; cdr3_nt: TGTGCCAGCAGCCCCGGGCAGGGACCAGGAAACACCATATATTTT
d_call: .; j_call: TRBJ1-1; clone_size: .; v_call: TRBV6-5; cdr3_aa: CASSYSRGGGTEAFF; cdr3_nt: TGTGCCAGCAGTTACAGCAGGGGAGGGGGCACTGAAGCTTTCTTT